This entry is about one TCR beta chain. The sample is drawn from a study of blood T cell repertoires in COVID-19. The germline CDR1 and CDR2 sequences are LGHDT and YNNKEL (reference sequence). V was cut by 0 bases and J by 1 base, with 7 bases left in between. The CDR3 has 15 amino acids. Profiling relied on immunoSEQ multiplex PCR, and the TCRdb table lists in-frame clones only, not all of them. There are a few hundred thousand clones in the sample; almost 90% occur only once, and 0.8% to 1.3% lies in the top ten. V is TRBV3-1 (or the pseudogene TRBV3-2) and J is TRBJ2-4, with a weak D call TRBD2 (6 bases). The origin of this receptor is a middle-aged woman with COVID-19, enrolled during active disease. Sequencing used peripheral blood. CDR3 nucleotide sequence: TGTGCCAGCAGCCAAGATGGGGGGGCCAAAAACATTCAGTACTTC. It is translated as CASSQDGGAKNIQYF.